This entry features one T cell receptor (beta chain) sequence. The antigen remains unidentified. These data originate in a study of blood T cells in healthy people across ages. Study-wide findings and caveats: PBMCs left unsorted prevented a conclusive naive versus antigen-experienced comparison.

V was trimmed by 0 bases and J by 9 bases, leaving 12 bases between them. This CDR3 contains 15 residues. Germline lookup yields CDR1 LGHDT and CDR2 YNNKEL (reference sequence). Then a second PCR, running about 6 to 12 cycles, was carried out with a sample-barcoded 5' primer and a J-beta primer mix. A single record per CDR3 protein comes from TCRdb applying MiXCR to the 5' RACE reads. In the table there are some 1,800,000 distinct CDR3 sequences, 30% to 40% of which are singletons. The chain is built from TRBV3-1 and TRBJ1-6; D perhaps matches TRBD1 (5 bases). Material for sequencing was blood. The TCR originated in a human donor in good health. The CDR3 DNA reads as TGTGCCAGCAGCCAAGATTGGGACGAAATTTCACCCCTCCACTTT. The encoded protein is CASSQDWDEISPLHF.